This T cell receptor (beta chain) was retrieved from a study of beta chain features in type 1 diabetes. Overall study: All samples yielded roughly 100 million examined sorted cells. General study results and limits: Junctions at VDJ sites from type 1 diabetes patients had fewer insertions and more deletions. Moderate but significant shortening of TCRB CDR3s was recorded in all four CD4+ subsets from Type 1 diabetes patients.

Turning to this clone: Its matching antigen is unknown.

Reverse transcription of all isolated RNA meant that expressed TCRB transcripts were sequenced. Sequencing was performed with immunoSEQ multiplex PCR; in TCRdb, only in-frame clones are kept and a portion is missing. Among a few hundred thousand clones listed, roughly an eighth were seen once. CDR3 length: 16 residues. The germline gives CDR1 SGHTA, CDR2 FQGNSA. Trimming removed 4 bases from V and 2 bases from J, with 16 bases in between. The receptor was derived from a woman aged 18-29 years with type 1 diabetes. The chain has TRBV7-2 and TRBJ2-3; D perhaps matches TRBD2 (7 bases). Input material: naive CD4+ T cells from blood. The CDR3 DNA reads TGTGCCAGCAGCTGGGGCGGGGGACACCCCACAGATACGCAGTATTTT. This encodes CASSWGGGHPTDTQYF. Drawing the rest from reference TRBV7-2 and TRBJ2-3, the complete variable domain is GAGVSQSPSNKVTEKGKDVELRCDPISGHTALYWYRQSLGQGLEFLIYFQGNSAPDKSGLPSDRFSAERTGGSVSTLTIQRTQQEDSAVYLCASSWGGGHPTDTQYFGPGTRLTVL.